This T cell receptor beta chain was identified during a study of response to subunit inactivated influenza vaccine. Remarks on this clonotype: Its antigen is unidentified.

TCRdb processed the RT-PCR reads anew with MiXCR; each CDR3 protein has one entry. This table has almost 250,000 distinct CDR3 sequences, 12% appearing once. There are 15 residues in the CDR3. Germline V gene data show CDR1 as DFQATT and CDR2 as SNEGSKA (reference sequence). V was clipped by 1 base and J by 1 base, with 13 bases between them. Study-level points and caveats: Authors suggested that a seasonal influenza vaccination recruits few new T cells each time.

The chain employs TRBV20-1 and TRBJ1-2, with a weak D call TRBD1 (5 bases). The clonotype was recovered from a man in his fifties or sixties who received an inactivated influenza vaccine. Sample: non-naive T cells sorted from PBMCs, taken around two weeks before vaccination. The CDR3 DNA follows: TGCAGTGCTAGAGCGGGGACGGGATTTAACTATGGCTACACCTTC. Encoded protein: CSARAGTGFNYGYTF.